The 30 T cell receptor beta chains reported below all come from one sample, sequenced in a study of blood T cell repertoires in COVID-19. Profiling relied on immunoSEQ multiplex PCR, and the TCRdb table lists in-frame clones only, not all of them. The sample holds around 200,000 clones; approximately 80% are singletons and the top ten take about a sixth. The sample consisted of peripheral blood. The origin of the receptors is a woman of 80 years or more with active or convalescent COVID-19.

V usage is TRBV2 and J usage is TRBJ1-5; D not resolved. The V end lost 7 bases, the J end lost 7 bases, and 14 bases lay between the germline ends. The germline V gene encodes CDR1 SNHLY and CDR2 FYNNEI. CDR3 length equals 13 residues. As DNA, the CDR3 is TGTGCCAGCACCCTGGGCCCGGGGCAGCCCCAGCATTTT. Its translation is CASTLGPGQPQHF.

The J gene is TRBJ2-1, the V gene TRBV5-1; D perhaps matches TRBD1 (6 bases). This CDR3 contains 14 residues. V was cut by 4 bases and J by 5 bases, with 13 bases left in between. CDR1 is SGHRS, CDR2 YFSETQ, per germline. The CDR3 region is CASSATGSDNEQFF. The CDR3 nucleotides read TGCGCCAGCAGCGCCACAGGGTCCGACAATGAGCAGTTCTTC.

The rearrangement links TRBV28 to TRBJ2-6, with TRBD1 identical over 10 bases. Germline V gene lookup returns CDR1 MDHEN and CDR2 SYDVKM. There are 18 residues in the CDR3. Trimming cost V 5 bases and J 3 bases; bases outside gene matches: 10. CDR3: CASSPPGQGYYGANVLTF. The CDR3 bases are TGTGCCAGCAGTCCTCCGGGACAGGGGTATTATGGGGCCAACGTCCTGACTTTC. The full variable domain, completed using reference TRBV28 and TRBJ2-6, is DVKVTQSSRYLVKRTGEKVFLECVQDMDHENMFWYRQDPGLGLRLIYFSYDVKMKEKGDIPEGYSVSREKKERFSLILESASTNQTSMYLCASSPPGQGYYGANVLTFGAGSRLTVL.

The genes are TRBV2 and TRBJ1-2; TRBD1 aligns across 8 bases. CDR3 length: 15 amino acids. Germline assignment: CDR1 SNHLY and CDR2 FYNNEI. V dropped 6 bases and J dropped 2; count of bases not matched to a gene: 8. CDR3 loop: CASSGTGGLNYGYTF. The CDR3 nucleotides read TGTGCCAGCAGCGGAACAGGGGGACTCAACTATGGCTACACCTTC.

The chain employs TRBV7-3 and TRBJ2-1; D is ambiguous. CDR3 length: 17 amino acids. CDR1 is SGHTA, CDR2 FQGTGA, per germline. Trimming pared 1 base from V and 2 bases from J, leaving 15 bases between. The CDR3 sequence: CASSLISGNLAYNEQFF. The CDR3 DNA reads TGTGCCAGCAGCTTAATTTCGGGTAATCTAGCCTACAATGAGCAGTTCTTC.

The gene calls are TRBV5-4 and TRBJ1-1; possibly TRBD1 for D (6 bases). This CDR3 comprises 14 residues. Germline-derived CDR1 and CDR2 are SGHNT and YYREEE (reference sequence). V lost 7 bases to trimming and J lost 5 bases, with 18 bases between them. DNA for the CDR3: TGTGCCAGCGGGATCTCAGGGGTGCTAACTGAAGCTTTCTTT. Translated: CASGISGVLTEAFF.

The rearrangement uses TRBV30 and TRBJ2-4, with 9 bases matching TRBD2. The J segment lost 5 bases and the V segment lost 3 bases, leaving 2 bases of the junction unmatched. Germline V gene data show CDR1 as GTSNPN and CDR2 as SVGIG (reference sequence). The CDR3 sequence is 13 residues long. The CDR3 spells CAWRASGENIQYF. CDR3 nucleotides: TGTGCCTGGAGGGCTAGCGGGGAAAACATTCAGTACTTC.

The chain links TRBV7-2 to TRBJ1-1; 8 bases fit TRBD1. This CDR3 region has 15 residues. V was pared by 1 base and J by 4 bases, with 5 bases of the junction left unmatched. The germline V gene encodes CDR1 SGHTA and CDR2 FQGNSA. The CDR3 coding sequence is TGTGCCAGCAGCTTAGGACAGGGGTGGACCACTGAAGCTTTCTTT. This sequence encodes CASSLGQGWTTEAFF.

In this sample, this clone turned up a few times. The V call is TRBV5-4, the J call TRBJ2-5; no firm D call. V lost 0 bases, J lost 4 bases, and 10 bases lay in between. Germline V gives CDR1 SGHNT, CDR2 YYREEE (reference sequence). The CDR3 has 14 amino acids. The CDR3, as DNA: TGTGCCAGCAGCTTGGCCGAGACTGGAGAGACCCAGTACTTC. As protein: CASSLAETGETQYF.

The chain has TRBV7-3 and TRBJ2-7, with D perhaps TRBD1 (5 bases). Germline CDR1 and CDR2: SGHTA and FQGTGA. Trimming took 1 base from V and 3 from J, leaving 7 bases between them. This CDR3 is built from 13 residues. The CDR3 DNA sequence: TGTGCCAGCAGCTTAAGCAGGGACTACGAGCAGTACTTC. It translates to CASSLSRDYEQYF. Full variable domain (outside the CDR3, taken from reference TRBV7-3 and TRBJ2-7): GAGVSQTPSNKVTEKGKYVELRCDPISGHTALYWYRQSLGQGPEFLIYFQGTGAADDSGLPNDRFFAVRPEGSVSTLKIQRTERGDSAVYLCASSLSRDYEQYFGPGTRLTVT.

This clone was observed a few times. This rearrangement joins TRBV3-1 (or the pseudogene TRBV3-2) to TRBJ1-3; D remains ambiguous. CDR3 length equals 12 residues. Trimming shortened V by 2 bases and J by 4 bases, and 3 bases separated the two germline ends. From germline, CDR1 is LGHDT and CDR2 YNNKEL (reference sequence). CDR3 region: CASSQLGNTIYF. Written as DNA, the CDR3 is TGTGCCAGCAGCCAACTCGGAAACACCATATATTTT.

J is TRBJ1-1 and V is TRBV5-5; no firm D call. Germline V gene lookup returns CDR1 SGHKS and CDR2 YYEKEE (reference sequence). The CDR3 is 14 residues long. Between the trimmed V and J ends, which lost 2 bases and 1 base, there was a span of 9 bases. CDR3 coding DNA: TGTGCCAGCAGCTTAGCCAATACGAACACTGAAGCTTTCTTT. Translating it yields CASSLANTNTEAFF. Complete variable domain (other parts from reference TRBV5-5 and TRBJ1-1): DAGVTQSPTHLIKTRGQQVTLRCSPISGHKSVSWYQQVLGQGPQFIFQYYEKEERGRGNFPDRFSARQFPNYSSELNVNALLLGDSALYLCASSLANTNTEAFFGQGTRLTVV.

The rearrangement joins TRBV18 to TRBJ2-7, with D possibly TRBD1 on 7 matching bases. Trimming took 6 bases from V and 4 from J, leaving 19 bases between them. Germline assignment: CDR1 KGHSH and CDR2 LQKENI. This CDR3 is 15 amino acids long. Here the CDR3 reads CASSPLAGQTYEQYF. CDR3 in DNA: TGTGCCAGCTCTCCATTGGCGGGACAGACTTACGAGCAGTACTTC. The full variable domain, its missing parts supplied by reference TRBV18 and TRBJ2-7, is NAGVMQNPRHLVRRRGQEARLRCSPMKGHSHVYWYRQLPEEGLKFMVYLQKENIIDESGMPKERFSAEFPKEGPSILRIQQVVRGDSAAYFCASSPLAGQTYEQYFGPGTRLTVT.

The chain employs TRBV7-2 and TRBJ1-5; no reliable D call. CDR3 length equals 13 residues. Germline loops: CDR1 SGHTA, CDR2 FQGNSA. V lost 3 bases and J 1 base, leaving 4 bases between the germline ends. DNA for the CDR3: TGTGCCAGCAGCTTTAGCAGCAATCAGCCCCAGCATTTT. Translated, it gives CASSFSSNQPQHF.

This chain links TRBV3-1 (or the pseudogene TRBV3-2) with TRBJ1-1; 7 nucleotides agree with TRBD1. The CDR3 length is 17 residues. In germline, CDR1 is LGHDT, CDR2 YNNKEL (reference sequence). J was trimmed by 0 bases and V by 2 bases; bases with no gene match: 9. CDR3 DNA: TGTGCCAGCAGCCAAAGTCGGACAGGCCCTATGAACACTGAAGCTTTCTTT. Protein sequence: CASSQSRTGPMNTEAFF.

This sequence joins TRBV3-1 (or the pseudogene TRBV3-2) and TRBJ2-4, with D possibly TRBD2 on 6 matching bases. This CDR3 has 14 residues. Trimming left V 1 base short and J 7 bases short, with 11 bases between. Germline CDR1 is LGHDT and CDR2 is YNNKEL (reference sequence). The CDR3 bases are TGTGCCAGCAGCCAAGGGGGCGCGGGGAACATTCAGTACTTC. This sequence encodes CASSQGGAGNIQYF.

The chain joins TRBV5-1 to TRBJ2-2; tentative D call: TRBD2 (5 bases). The germline gives CDR1 SGHRS, CDR2 YFSETQ. The CDR3 is 15 residues long. V was cut by 0 bases and J by 3 bases, with 9 bases left in between. The chain's CDR3 is CASSLESGDTGELFF. For the CDR3, the DNA is TGCGCCAGCAGCTTGGAATCCGGGGACACCGGGGAGCTGTTTTTT.

This clone turned up a few times. The V gene is TRBV3-1 (or the pseudogene TRBV3-2), the J gene TRBJ1-2; D gene unclear. V lost 4 bases and J 7 bases, leaving 13 bases between the germline ends. Germline CDR1 and CDR2: LGHDT and YNNKEL (reference sequence). This CDR3 contains 13 residues. Here the CDR3 reads CASSLDLSRGYTF. For the CDR3, the DNA is TGTGCCAGCAGCCTAGACTTGTCGCGTGGCTACACCTTC.

The chain uses TRBV29-1 and TRBJ1-6; TRBD1 aligns across 10 bases. CDR3 length: 18 amino acids. V shed 8 bases, J shed 3 bases, and the junction held 16 bases outside the gene matches. CDR1 is SQVTM, CDR2 ANQGSEA, per germline. The CDR3 DNA reads as TGCAGCCAAACCGGACAGGGGGATCTACTGCTCTATAATTCACCCCTCCACTTT. Translating it yields CSQTGQGDLLLYNSPLHF. Together with reference TRBV29-1 and TRBJ1-6, the CDR3 gives the full variable domain: SAVISQKPSRDICQRGTSLTIQCQVDSQVTMMFWYRQQPGQSLTLIATANQGSEATYESGFVIDKFPISRPNLTFSTLTVSNMSPEDSSIYLCSQTGQGDLLLYNSPLHFGNGTRLTVT.

This clone was detected once. J is TRBJ1-2 and V is TRBV30; D may be TRBD1 (6 bases). Germline CDR1 is GTSNPN and CDR2 is SVGIG (reference sequence). CDR3 length: 13 amino acids. The V and J ends lost 1 base and 8 bases respectively, with 14 bases between them. CDR3 amino acids: CAWSDDRYKGYTF. The CDR3 coding sequence is TGTGCCTGGAGTGACGACAGGTATAAGGGCTACACCTTC.

The chain recombines TRBV11-2 with TRBJ1-3; no clear D gene. Looked up from germline, CDR1 is SGHAT and CDR2 is FQNNGV. CDR3 length equals 13 residues. Trimming left V 1 base short and J 6 bases short, with 7 bases between. CDR3 sequence: CASSLASQNTIYF. The CDR3, as DNA: TGTGCCAGCAGCTTAGCTAGCCAAAACACCATATATTTT.

The chain uses TRBV4-3 and TRBJ2-2, with D maybe TRBD2 (6 bases). V gave up 0 bases and J gave up 6 bases, with 11 bases separating them. The CDR3 has 15 amino acids. Germline V CDR1 and CDR2: LGHNA, YSLEER. This chain's CDR3 is CASSQDRTGAGELFF. CDR3 DNA: TGCGCCAGCAGCCAAGATAGGACGGGGGCCGGGGAGCTGTTTTTT.

V gene TRBV6-1 combines with J gene TRBJ2-7, with 8 bases aligning to TRBD1. The length of the CDR3 is 19 residues. Germline CDR1 is MNHNS and CDR2 is SASEGT. V trimming: 2 bases; J trimming: 0 bases; junction bases outside the gene matches: 15. CDR3 residues: CASSELAGGLKSSSYEQYF. In DNA, the CDR3 is TGTGCCAGCAGTGAATTGGCAGGGGGCTTAAAGAGTAGCTCCTACGAGCAGTACTTC.

V gene TRBV6-5 combines with J gene TRBJ2-7; the D gene is possibly TRBD2 (6 bases). The CDR3 runs 14 residues. V dropped 7 bases and J dropped 4 bases, with 17 bases sitting between them. Germline V gene data show CDR1 as MNHEY and CDR2 as SVGAGI. Written as DNA, the CDR3 is TGTGCCAGCACCCGGGGGACGGGTCTGTACGAGCAGTACTTC. Translation: CASTRGTGLYEQYF.

In regard to this clone: Other DNA sequences in this sample translate to the same CDR3. V is TRBV19 and J is TRBJ2-3, with 8 positions matching TRBD2. Trimming cost V 1 base and J 0 bases; bases outside gene matches: 3. The CDR3 spans 16 residues. Looked up from germline, CDR1 is LNHDA and CDR2 is SQIVND (reference sequence). The CDR3, as DNA: TGTGCCAGTAGTATAGTGCGCGGGAGGAGCACAGATACGCAGTATTTT. This gives the protein CASSIVRGRSTDTQYF.

The chain is built from TRBV29-1 and TRBJ2-1, with D uncertain. The CDR3 spans 16 residues. V was trimmed by 3 bases and J by 6 bases, leaving 21 bases between them. CDR1 and CDR2 (germline): SQVTM, ANQGSEA. As DNA, the CDR3 is TGCAGCGTTGAGATGGTAGCCCCAGCCCCTTTCAATGAGCAGTTCTTC. It is translated as CSVEMVAPAPFNEQFF.

In its sample, this clone was seen a few times. CDR3 residues: CASSAGTDSHEKLFF. The DNA for the CDR3 is TGTGCCAGCAGCGCCGGAACCGACAGCCACGAAAAACTGTTTTTT. The V and J genes are TRBV28 and TRBJ1-4, with D possibly TRBD1 on 5 matching bases. Germline values: CDR1 MDHEN, CDR2 SYDVKM. This CDR3 spans 15 amino acids. V lost 6 bases, J lost 8 bases, and 19 bases lay in between.

The CDR3 protein is CASSLASSLETQYF. DNA for the CDR3: TGCGCCAGCAGCTTGGCCTCTAGCTTGGAGACCCAGTACTTC. The rearrangement links TRBV5-1 to TRBJ2-5, with D perhaps matching TRBD2 (5 bases). V was cut by 0 bases and J by 5 bases, with 11 bases left in between. This CDR3 spans 14 amino acids. Germline values: CDR1 SGHRS, CDR2 YFSETQ.

This chain joins TRBV12-3 or TRBV12-4 and TRBJ1-2; 8 nucleotides match TRBD1. The trim removed 5 bases at V and 8 bases at J, leaving 7 bases unmatched. The length of the CDR3 is 13 residues. For the CDR3, the DNA is TGTGCCAGCAGTGGGGACAGGCCTTACGGCTACACCTTC. It is translated as CASSGDRPYGYTF.

The rearrangement links TRBV7-2 to TRBJ2-7; tentative D call: TRBD2 (7 bases). From germline, CDR1 is SGHTA and CDR2 FQGNSA. The CDR3 length is 15 residues. Trimming shortened V by 1 base and J by 1 base, and 11 bases separated the two germline ends. CDR3 protein: CASSLGRGASYEQYF. The CDR3 region has the DNA TGTGCCAGCAGCTTAGGACGGGGGGCTTCCTACGAGCAGTACTTC.